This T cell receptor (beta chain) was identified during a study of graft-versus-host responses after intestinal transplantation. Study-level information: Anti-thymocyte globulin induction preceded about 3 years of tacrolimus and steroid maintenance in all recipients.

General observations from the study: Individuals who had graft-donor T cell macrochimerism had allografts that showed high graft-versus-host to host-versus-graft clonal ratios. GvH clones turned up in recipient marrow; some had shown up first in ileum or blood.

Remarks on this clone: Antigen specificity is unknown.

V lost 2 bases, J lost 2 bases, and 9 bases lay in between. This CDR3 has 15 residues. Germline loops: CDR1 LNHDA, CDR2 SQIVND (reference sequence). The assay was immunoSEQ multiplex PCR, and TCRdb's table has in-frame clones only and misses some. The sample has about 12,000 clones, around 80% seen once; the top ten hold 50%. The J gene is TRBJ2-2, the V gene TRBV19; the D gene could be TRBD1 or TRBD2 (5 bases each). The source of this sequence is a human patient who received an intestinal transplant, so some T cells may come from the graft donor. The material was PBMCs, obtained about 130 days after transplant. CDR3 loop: CASSINGANTGELFF. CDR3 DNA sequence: TGTGCCAGTAGTATAAACGGGGCTAACACCGGGGAGCTGTTTTTT. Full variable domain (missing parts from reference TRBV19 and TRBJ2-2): DGGITQSPKYLFRKEGQNVTLSCEQNLNHDAMYWYRQDPGQGLRLIYYSQIVNDFQKGDIAEGYSVSREKKESFPLTVTSAQKNPTAFYLCASSINGANTGELFFGEGSRLTVL.